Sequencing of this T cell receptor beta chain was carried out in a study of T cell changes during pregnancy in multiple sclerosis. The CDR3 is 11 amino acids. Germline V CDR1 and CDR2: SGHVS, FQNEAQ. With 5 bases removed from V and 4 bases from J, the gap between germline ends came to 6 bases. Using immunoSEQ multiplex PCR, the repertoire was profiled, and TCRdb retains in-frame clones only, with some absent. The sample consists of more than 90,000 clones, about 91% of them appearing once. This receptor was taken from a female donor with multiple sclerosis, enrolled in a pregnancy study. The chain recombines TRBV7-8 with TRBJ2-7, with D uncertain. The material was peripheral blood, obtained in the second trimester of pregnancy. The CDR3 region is CASSPEYEQYF. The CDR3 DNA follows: TGTGCCAGCAGCCCGGAGTACGAGCAGTACTTC.